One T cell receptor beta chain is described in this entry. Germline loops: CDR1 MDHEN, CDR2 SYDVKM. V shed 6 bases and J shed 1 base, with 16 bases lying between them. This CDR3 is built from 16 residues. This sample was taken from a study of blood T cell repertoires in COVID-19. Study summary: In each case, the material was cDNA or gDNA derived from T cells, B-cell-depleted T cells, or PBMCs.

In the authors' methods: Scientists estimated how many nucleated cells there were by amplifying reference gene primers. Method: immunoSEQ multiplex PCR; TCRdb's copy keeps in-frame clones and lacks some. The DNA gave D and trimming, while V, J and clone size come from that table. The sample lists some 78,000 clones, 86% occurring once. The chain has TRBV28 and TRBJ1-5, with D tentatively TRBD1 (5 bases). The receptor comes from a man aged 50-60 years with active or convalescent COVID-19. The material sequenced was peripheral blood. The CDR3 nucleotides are TGTGCCAGCAGCGGGGGAGCAGGGTACAGCAATCAGCCCCAGCATTTT. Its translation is CASSGGAGYSNQPQHF.